One sample yielded the 24 T cell receptor beta chains listed below, sequenced in a study of beta chain features in type 1 diabetes. Every isolated RNA sample was fully reverse transcribed, so sequencing captured expressed TCRB transcripts. Assay used: immunoSEQ multiplex PCR; TCRdb lists only in-frame clones, some missing. The sample records a few hundred thousand clones, approximately 30% being singletons. Sequencing input: naive CD4+ T cells from blood. The receptors were gathered from a man aged 18 to 30 in good health.

The rearrangement joins TRBV5-1 to TRBJ2-3; D call uncertain. The germline gives CDR1 SGHRS, CDR2 YFSETQ. The ends were cut back, 2 bases at V and 3 bases at J, with 16 bases in the middle. CDR3 length: 16 amino acids. CDR3 DNA sequence: TGCGCCAGCAGCTTCCTCGGCACCTGGATGACAGATACGCAGTATTTT. Translating it yields CASSFLGTWMTDTQYF. Using reference TRBV5-1 and TRBJ2-3 for the parts outside the CDR3, the full variable domain is KAGVTQTPRYLIKTRGQQVTLSCSPISGHRSVSWYQQTPGQGLQFLFEYFSETQRNKGNFPGRFSGRQFSNSRSEMNVSTLELGDSALYLCASSFLGTWMTDTQYFGPGTRLTVL.

CDR3 DNA: TGTGCCAGCAGCTTAAACCTAGTCTACGAGCAGTACTTC. This encodes CASSLNLVYEQYF. The chain recombines TRBV7-9 with TRBJ2-7; D uncertain. This CDR3 spans 13 amino acids. Trimming shortened V by 2 bases and J by 3 bases, and 8 bases separated the two germline ends. Germline V gene data show CDR1 as SEHNR and CDR2 as FQNEAQ (reference sequence).

The chain links TRBV9 to TRBJ2-5; D perhaps matches TRBD1 (5 bases). The CDR3 extends over 14 amino acids. Trimming cost V 0 bases and J 4 bases, with 10 bases left between them. Germline V gene sequence: CDR1 SGDLS, CDR2 YYNGEE. The CDR3 sequence is CASSVGQGRETQYF. The CDR3 nucleotides are TGTGCCAGCAGCGTAGGCCAGGGTCGAGAGACCCAGTACTTC.

The rearrangement links TRBV7-9 to TRBJ2-5; TRBD2 might be the D (6 bases). V was cut by 7 bases and J by 0 bases, with 18 bases left in between. Germline V CDR1 and CDR2: SEHNR, FQNEAQ (reference sequence). The CDR3 covers 16 residues. As DNA, the CDR3 is TGTGCCAGCAACCCGGGTAATGCGGGGTACCAAGAGACCCAGTACTTC. It specifies CASNPGNAGYQETQYF. Filled out from reference TRBV7-9 and TRBJ2-5, the complete variable domain reads DTGVSQNPRHKITKRGQNVTFRCDPISEHNRLYWYRQTLGQGPEFLTYFQNEAQLEKSRLLSDRFSAERPKGSFSTLEIQRTEQGDSAMYLCASNPGNAGYQETQYFGPGTRLLVL.

This chain joins TRBV15 and TRBJ2-3; 7 bases are a match to TRBD2. The length of the CDR3 is 17 residues. The junction had 12 bases not matched to a gene; V was cut back by 3 bases and J by 3 bases. The germline V gene encodes CDR1 LNHNV and CDR2 YYDKDF (reference sequence). CDR3: CATSREDRRGWTDTQYF. DNA of the CDR3: TGTGCCACCAGCAGGGAAGACCGGCGGGGGTGGACAGATACGCAGTATTTT. The complete variable domain, with remaining parts taken from reference TRBV15 and TRBJ2-3, reads DAMVIQNPRYQVTQFGKPVTLSCSQTLNHNVMYWYQQKSSQAPKLLFHYYDKDFNNEADTPDNFQSRRPNTSFCFLDIRSPGLGDTAMYLCATSREDRRGWTDTQYFGPGTRLTVL.

V is TRBV5-4 and J is TRBJ2-2, with a weak D call TRBD2 (6 bases). From germline, CDR1 is SGHNT and CDR2 YYREEE (reference sequence). The CDR3 covers 17 residues. V lost 1 base to trimming and J lost 0 bases, with 13 bases between them. The CDR3 DNA is TGTGCCAGCAGCTTGATGTGGGGGAGGACGAACACCGGGGAGCTGTTTTTT. It is translated as CASSLMWGRTNTGELFF.

The chain recombines TRBV2 with TRBJ2-1; possibly TRBD2 for D (6 bases). The ends were cut back, 2 bases at V and 1 base at J, with 9 bases in the middle. The CDR3 extends over 15 amino acids. Germline CDR1 SNHLY, CDR2 FYNNEI. The CDR3 sequence: CASSEQRASYNEQFF. For the CDR3, the DNA is TGTGCCAGCAGTGAACAGCGGGCATCCTACAATGAGCAGTTCTTC.

The V and J genes are TRBV11-2 and TRBJ2-3, with 11 nucleotides matching TRBD2. Per the germline V gene, CDR1 is SGHAT and CDR2 is FQNNGV. This CDR3 spans 16 amino acids. Germline trimming cut 4 bases from V and 0 bases from J; bases unmatched to any gene: 3. The CDR3 region has the DNA TGTGCCAGCAGCTCAATAGCGGGAGGGAGCACAGATACGCAGTATTTT. Protein product: CASSSIAGGSTDTQYF.

The chain combines TRBV2 with TRBJ2-1; no clear D. CDR3 length: 15 residues. The V gene's germline CDR1 is SNHLY and CDR2 FYNNEI. The ends were cut back, 5 bases at V and 4 bases at J, with 15 bases in the middle. The CDR3 region has the DNA TGTGCCAGCAGTCCCCGGACGGAAGGATACAATGAGCAGTTCTTC. It specifies CASSPRTEGYNEQFF.

The rearrangement joins TRBV29-1 to TRBJ2-7, with 7 nucleotides matching TRBD1. J was trimmed by 2 bases and V by 1 base; bases with no gene match: 8. There are 15 residues in the CDR3. Germline CDR1 is SQVTM and CDR2 is ANQGSEA. In DNA form, the CDR3 reads TGCAGCGTTGAAGGGTATCGACAGGGCCCCTACGAGCAGTACTTC. Protein sequence: CSVEGYRQGPYEQYF.

This clone was observed a handful of times. This chain links TRBV20-1 with TRBJ2-1; no reliable D call. Per the germline V gene, CDR1 is DFQATT and CDR2 is SNEGSKA (reference sequence). V lost 3 bases, J lost 9 bases, and 3 bases lay in between. The CDR3 contains 9 residues. The CDR3 loop is CSASREQFF. CDR3 DNA sequence: TGCAGTGCTAGCCGTGAGCAGTTCTTC.

This clone showed up just a few times. The CDR3 region has the DNA TGCAGCGTACTGGACAGGGGGCGCACAGATACGCAGTATTTT. It codes for CSVLDRGRTDTQYF. J is TRBJ2-3 and V is TRBV29-1; 11 positions agree with TRBD1. The CDR3 extends over 14 amino acids. Germline CDR1 and CDR2: SQVTM and ANQGSEA. Trimming at V came to 6 bases and at J to 1 base, leaving 3 bases not matched to a gene.

This clone has a handful of counts. The chain carries TRBV19 and TRBJ2-3, with D perhaps TRBD2 (5 bases). Germline V gene data show CDR1 as LNHDA and CDR2 as SQIVND (reference sequence). The CDR3 runs to 13 residues. The V end lost 9 bases, the J end lost 5 bases, and 15 bases lay between the germline ends. This CDR3 reads CASGRAEGDTQYF. In nucleotides, the CDR3 is TGTGCCAGCGGCCGGGCCGAGGGAGATACGCAGTATTTT.

This clone came up a few times. The chain recombines TRBV30 with TRBJ2-7, with TRBD2 identical over 8 bases. CDR1 and CDR2 from the germline V gene are GTSNPN and SVGIG (reference sequence). The CDR3 extends over 14 amino acids. V lost 3 bases to trimming and J lost 6 bases; unmatched junction nucleotides: 10. The CDR3 DNA sequence: TGTGCCTGGAGGCTAGCGGGCGGAGGAGGCGAGCAGTACTTC. Residues: CAWRLAGGGGEQYF.

This chain links TRBV29-1 with TRBJ2-1; D possibly corresponds to TRBD2 (6 bases). The CDR3 runs to 13 residues. V was pared by 8 bases and J by 4 bases, with 15 bases between. The germline V gene encodes CDR1 SQVTM and CDR2 ANQGSEA. CDR3 in amino acids: CSTRSGPYNEQFF. CDR3 bases: TGCAGCACCCGGAGCGGGCCATACAATGAGCAGTTCTTC.

This CDR3 reads CASSSRLAGGYEQFF. The CDR3 nucleotides are TGTGCCAGCAGTTCCCGGCTAGCGGGAGGGTATGAGCAGTTCTTC. V and J are TRBV6-5 and TRBJ2-1, with 12 bases matching TRBD2. Per the germline V gene, CDR1 is MNHEY and CDR2 is SVGAGI. CDR3 length equals 15 residues. With 4 bases clipped from V and 8 bases from J, the junction kept 6 bases outside the gene matches.

The V call is TRBV5-1, the J call TRBJ2-2; no definite D call. V was cut by 2 bases and J by 5 bases, with 4 bases left in between. The CDR3 is 12 amino acids. CDR1 SGHRS and CDR2 YFSETQ come from the germline V gene. CDR3 sequence reads: CASSFATGELFF. CDR3 nucleotide sequence: TGCGCCAGCAGCTTTGCGACCGGGGAGCTGTTTTTT.

The V and J genes are TRBV5-6 and TRBJ2-3; D is tentatively TRBD1 or TRBD2 (5 bases each). This CDR3 has 15 residues. Germline CDR1 SGHDT, CDR2 YYEEEE. Trimming left V 3 bases short and J 2 bases short, with 13 bases between. The CDR3 reads CASSWDLGPTDTQYF. DNA for the CDR3: TGTGCCAGCAGCTGGGACCTCGGTCCCACAGATACGCAGTATTTT. The whole variable domain, filled in from reference TRBV5-6 and TRBJ2-3, reads DAGVTQSPTHLIKTRGQQVTLRCSPKSGHDTVSWYQQALGQGPQFIFQYYEEEERQRGNFPDRFSGHQFPNYSSELNVNALLLGDSALYLCASSWDLGPTDTQYFGPGTRLTVL.

The rearrangement uses TRBV6-1 and TRBJ2-1; D possibly corresponds to TRBD1 (5 bases). The CDR3 contains 11 residues. The V and J ends lost 3 bases and 13 bases respectively, with 10 bases between them. CDR1 is MNHNS, CDR2 SASEGT, per germline. DNA of the CDR3: TGTGCCAGCAGTGACTACAGGCCTCAGTTCTTC. It is translated as CASSDYRPQFF.

This clone was counted only a few times. Here the CDR3 DNA reads TGTGCCACCAGCAGAGAAGGCTATGGCTACACCTTC. Amino acid sequence: CATSREGYGYTF. The V gene is TRBV15, the J gene TRBJ1-2, with unresolved D. Trimming removed 0 bases from V and 4 bases from J, with 3 bases in between. CDR1 is LNHNV and CDR2 is YYDKDF in the germline V gene (reference sequence). This CDR3 has 12 residues.

The V and J genes are TRBV4-3 and TRBJ1-1; D remains unclear. V was trimmed by 2 bases and J by 5 bases, leaving 9 bases between them. Germline lookup yields CDR1 LGHNA and CDR2 YSLEER. CDR3 length: 13 residues. In DNA, the CDR3 is TGCGCCAGCAGCCAATCAACATGGACTGAAGCTTTCTTT. Encoded protein: CASSQSTWTEAFF.

This clone has only a few counts. This chain joins TRBV4-2 and TRBJ2-1, with 7 bases lining up with TRBD2. The germline V gene encodes CDR1 LGHNA and CDR2 YNFKEQ. Losses at the gene ends were 6 bases for V and 3 bases for J; bases not matched to a gene: 5. This CDR3 is 14 amino acids long. In DNA form, the CDR3 reads TGTGCCAGCAGGCGGGAGATTGGCTACAATGAGCAGTTCTTC. As protein: CASRREIGYNEQFF.

This clone has just a few counts. The chain uses TRBV28 and TRBJ2-1, with D uncertain. The CDR3 covers 15 residues. Germline CDR1 and CDR2: MDHEN and SYDVKM. Trimming took off 5 bases at V and 2 bases at J, with 13 bases between the two ends. The CDR3 region is CASSPNSRTYNEQFF. The CDR3, as DNA: TGTGCCAGCAGTCCTAACAGTAGGACCTACAATGAGCAGTTCTTC.

The chain employs TRBV9 and TRBJ2-1; weak D call: TRBD1 (6 bases). V was clipped by 4 bases and J by 7 bases, with 15 bases between them. The CDR3 is 14 amino acids. Germline V CDR1 and CDR2: SGDLS, YYNGEE. The CDR3 is CASSHGQPANEQFF. The CDR3 region has the DNA TGTGCCAGCAGCCACGGACAGCCCGCAAATGAGCAGTTCTTC.